This T cell receptor beta chain was sequenced in a study of Ad26.COV2.S vaccination and SARS-CoV-2 variants. The wider study: Once, or twice with 56 days between doses, Ad26.COV2.S was given intramuscularly.

CDR1 and CDR2 from the germline V gene are MNHNY and SVGAGI (reference sequence). With 6 bases clipped from V and 0 bases from J, the junction kept 8 bases outside the gene matches. The CDR3 sequence is 16 residues long. Findings of the study overall: Substantial breadth in spike-specific CD8+ and CD4+ T cell responses was reportedly seen after vaccination. The analyses of TCR breadth and depth may have understated the size of total T cell responses.

This clone was seen just once. What it binds is not known. The assay was immunoSEQ multiplex PCR, and TCRdb's table has in-frame clones only and misses some. The sample records under 300,000 clones, about 83% being singletons. Treatment denoted: some 20 received Ad26.COV2.S at low or high dose, single or two shots; 5 received placebo; per-sample allocation not given. Sampling was done on day 63 after the first vaccine or placebo injection. The rearrangement links TRBV6-6 to TRBJ2-1; 7 nucleotides agree with TRBD2. The specimen was peripheral blood, collected in a trial of Ad26.COV2.S vaccine versus placebo. The TCR originated in a person aged 18-60 years who received the Ad26.COV2.S COVID-19 vaccine or a placebo. The CDR3 protein is CASRDLGGSSYNEQFF. CDR3 sequence (DNA): TGTGCCAGCAGAGACTTGGGGGGGAGCTCCTACAATGAGCAGTTCTTC.